Listed here is a single TCR beta chain. This clonotype is medium-sized (0.01 to 0.1%) by frequency; its count is not recorded. Its antigen is currently not known. The sample originates from a study of CXCR3-negative and CXCR3-positive naive CD8 T cells (dated by TCRdb to the late 2010s). Regarding the research as a whole: In total, 110 million to 150 million TRB reads were obtained, corresponding to roughly 1.5 +/- 0.3 million reads per library. Data from ten or so donors, pooled across two independent experiments, went into the diversity and physicochemical repertoire analyses. For the TRBV-TRBJ cluster analysis, the naive subsets came from 5 or 6 donors, while the memory cells came from 3 donors.

For each CD8+ T cell subset, flow sorting was done in triplicate, and roughly 330,000 cells per subset went directly into RLT lysis buffer. To exclude memory contaminants, naive CD8+ T cells were stringently defined as CD45RO-CCR7+CD27+CD95-. Peripheral blood mononuclear cells were isolated from buffy coats by standard density gradient centrifugation. A FACSAria III was used to flow-sort naive CXCR3-negative and CXCR3-positive CD8+ T cells. An RNeasy Mini Kit was used to extract total RNA from the sorted cells. The instrument was a NextSeq 550. The Human TCR Profiling Kit (MiLaboratory) was used to prepare UMI-labeled 5' RACE TRB cDNA libraries. The full amount of extracted RNA was used for cDNA synthesis, and the full amount of resulting cDNA was used for PCR amplification. Libraries were prepared in parallel with an identical number of PCR cycles. For the original study's pipeline: MIGEC and MiXCR extracted about 50,000 +/- 10,000 unique UMI-labeled TRB cDNA molecules per library, requiring at least two reads per UMI. An average of roughly 40,000 +/- 10,000 functional in-frame TRB CDR3 nucleotide clonotypes without stop codons was found per library. After downsampling to 5000 UMI-labeled TRB molecules per sample, diversity metrics, including normalized Shannon-Wiener and Chao1, were computed in VDJtools. Clonotype-size-weighted physicochemical properties of the central five CDR3 residues (interaction energy, strength, volume and Kidera factor 4) were computed in VDJtools. Following reprocessing of the reads by TCRdb, the data hold one row per CDR3 protein sequence and no DNA is available. Here the V and J calls rest on TCRdb's processing, not on the authors' analysis. The sample's own table lists some 64,000 distinct CDR3 sequences. Approximately 0.8% of the sample lies in the top ten.

The study at large found these results: Because surface CD5, which is linked to self-reactivity in mice, was comparable between the naive subsets, TCR interaction strength was also inferred from the physicochemical properties of TRB CDR3s. Repertoire diversity was comparably high in both naive subsets but much lower in memory CD8+ T cells. Freshly isolated PBMCs were used for most assays because CXCR3 expression partially decreased after cryopreservation. Within the same donor, TRBV-TRBJ usage looked similar between naive CXCR3-negative and CXCR3-positive cells, but memory cells had distinct patterns. TRB CDR3s from CXCR3-positive naive cells showed higher hydrophobicity (lower Kidera factor 4), lower energy, and higher strength and volume indices than CXCR3-negative naive cells.

Looking up the germline V gene yields CDR1 KGHSH and CDR2 LQKENI. The CDR3 goes from the cysteine to the phenylalanine over 14 residues. No coding sequence is recorded. This sequence originates from a human donor in good health. Some clones in this sample may be carry-over from other donors' samples. The sample taken for sequencing was naive CXCR3+ CD8+ T cells from blood. This specimen's cell subset or site label, interpreted: CD45RO-CCR7+CD27+CD95- naive CD8+ T cells expressing CXCR3 (TNR3+). The chain was built from TRBV18 and TRBJ2-7; TCRdb outputs TRBD1, but without DNA this stays unchecked. This receptor has the CDR3 CASSVQGAAYEQYF. Where the CDR3 stops, the reference TRBV18 and TRBJ2-7 genes take over; the full variable domain is NAGVMQNPRHLVRRRGQEARLRCSPMKGHSHVYWYRQLPEEGLKFMVYLQKENIIDESGMPKERFSAEFPKEGPSILRIQQVVRGDSAAYFCASSVQGAAYEQYFGPGTRLTVT.